This T cell receptor (beta chain) was captured in a study of CD8 T cells in Susac syndrome (dated by TCRdb to between 2018 and 2021). For context, the study as a whole: Among the Susac syndrome patients who were sequenced, clinically active disease was present in about 6 and clinical remission was observed in eight or nine. Susac syndrome patients were therapy-naive, on corticosteroids (some also receiving IVIg), or on IVIg alone at blood withdrawal. Repertoire sequencing was used to test whether CD8+ T cell activation and differentiation in Susac syndrome was antigen driven.

Findings and caveats that apply to the study as a whole: The number of individuals in the TCR sequencing and HLA analysis was recognized as being relatively small. No clonal expansion was detected in the CD4+ T cell repertoire of Susac syndrome patients.

From cysteine to phenylalanine, the CDR3 is 16 amino acids long. Only CDR3 DNA remains: 48 bases, in frame from the first base. The germline V gene gives CDR1 as KGHSH and CDR2 as LQKENI. The germline V end is reduced by 2 bases and the J end by 2 bases; junction bases left unmatched: 8. RNA was extracted using the RNeasy kit, and roughly 0.5 to 1 ug of the RNA was reverse transcribed with random hexamers. The immunoSEQ multiplex PCR assay, covering 54 Vbeta and 13 Jbeta segments, was used to amplify TCR beta CDR3 regions. PCR amplification bias was corrected using a synthetic template baseline for primer optimization and computational correction. In the source study's methods: Reads were assigned to V, D and J genes according to IMGT and analyzed in immunoSEQ Analyzer, with only productive sequences retained. Clonality was computed as one minus Shannon entropy normalized by log2 of the number of productive unique sequences. Public and private clones were assessed among the 100 most prevalent clones of each patient and control. Clones were defined as Susac-specific when absent from the healthy and MS cohorts, from over 950 published viral clones and from other ImmuneACCESS disease sequences. Starting from the raw public reads, TCRdb applied fastp trimming at Q25, assembled clones with MiXCR and retained in-frame beta chains. Under each unique CDR3 protein, matching rows form one entry showing the most common genes and DNA. TCRdb's processing, not the authors' own work, is the source of the V and J calls. The sample table holds over 150,000 distinct CDR3 sequences, of which 85% to 95% were seen once. In total, the top ten clones hold 0.095% to 0.1% of the sample.

Peripheral blood CD8+ and CD4+ T cells from healthy donors, Susac syndrome patients and multiple sclerosis patients were profiled by high-throughput TCR beta sequencing. Susac syndrome patients met recently defined diagnostic criteria for definite or probable disease. Bulk CD8+ and CD4+ T cells were purified by magnetic negative isolation, while CD8+ TEMRA cells were enriched using FACS. Blood was collected in EDTA tubes and processed within 24 hours, with PBMCs isolated through density gradient centrifugation. PBMCs destined for TCR sequencing were cryopreserved in liquid nitrogen and later thawed in a 37 °C water bath. The sorted or isolated CD4+, CD8+ and CD8+ TEMRA cells reached a purity of at least 90%. This clonotype has a single count. No cognate antigen has been identified for it. Base qualities are missing; no much larger clone stands one base away. A single read offers scant evidence.

The chain is encoded by TRBV18 joined to TRBJ1-1, with 7 bases aligning to TRBD1. The sequenced sample consisted of CD4+ T cells from PBMCs. The sequence derives from a human donor with Susac syndrome. The CDR3 region: CASSPGEGQTNTEAFF. The DNA sequence is TGTGCCAGCTCACCAGGAGAGGGACAGACCAACACTGAAGCTTTCTTT.